The text below deals with one T cell receptor beta chain. The sample belongs to a study of shared clonotypes between healthy human individuals. Study-wide background: Used for every donor were three CD4 naive, three CD4 memory, two CD8 naive and one CD8 memory plate.

The length of the CDR3 is 15 residues. Germline V gene sequence: CDR1 SGDLS, CDR2 YYNGEE. V lost 2 bases, J lost 5 bases, and 14 bases lay in between. Clones were sequenced by immunoSEQ multiplex PCR, and TCRdb holds only the in-frame ones, with some missing. Altogether 330,000 or so clones are present, 74% being singletons, with the ten largest covering 10%. The sequence was obtained from a man aged 30 to 39 in good health. This chain connects TRBV9 to TRBJ2-4; possibly TRBD1 for D (6 bases). What was sequenced was memory CD4+ T cells sorted from blood. The subset: CD45RA-negative fraction. The CDR3 loop reads CASSVGTGFENIQYF. CDR3 bases: TGTGCCAGCAGCGTCGGAACAGGGTTTGAAAACATTCAGTACTTC.